This is a list of T cell receptor beta chains from one sample in a study of CD8+CD57+ T cells in acquired aplastic anemia. From the reads, TCRdb called clonotypes with MiXCR, one entry per CDR3 protein. The sample shows approximately 98,000 distinct CDR3 sequences, about 66% of them seen only once. The specimen sequenced was sorted CD4+, CD8+, or CD8+CD57+ T cells (not recorded which) from PBMCs. The receptor source for this set is a human donor with aplastic anemia. The CDR3 runs from the conserved cysteine through the conserved F or W. The order of the fields is V gene, D gene, clone size, J gene, CDR3 protein, CDR3 DNA. A D gene is named only where the DNA matches it firmly. Clone size is stated in some rows and not others, as once, few, many or a class when expanded.

TRBV15,NA,once,TRBJ2-7,CATSRDDSYEQYF,TGTGCCACCAGCAGAGACGACTCCTACGAGCAGTACTTC
TRBV2,NA,NA,TRBJ2-3,CASLGFVLNTDTQYF,TGTGCCAGCCTTGGGTTTGTCCTAAACACAGATACGCAGTATTTT
TRBV10-3,TRBD2,NA,TRBJ2-1,CAISESTSGMYNEQFF,TGTGCCATCAGTGAGTCGACTAGCGGGATGTACAATGAGCAGTTCTTC
TRBV19,NA,many,TRBJ2-1,CAIPPHNEQFF,TGTGCCATCCCCCCCCACAATGAGCAGTTCTTC
TRBV29-1,TRBD1,NA,TRBJ2-2,CSVGRDRFTGELFF,TGCAGCGTTGGACGGGACAGATTCACCGGGGAGCTGTTTTTT
TRBV15,TRBD1,few,TRBJ1-2,CATSSRTGVHGYTF,TGTGCCACCAGCAGCCGGACAGGGGTTCATGGCTACACCTTC
TRBV20-1,NA,NA,TRBJ2-7,CSARLGGSYEQYF,TGCAGTGCTAGACTTGGTGGGTCCTACGAGCAGTACTTC
TRBV9,TRBD2,NA,TRBJ2-7,CASSVAPRLAGGSYEQYF,TGTGCCAGCAGCGTAGCCCCGCGACTAGCGGGGGGTTCCTACGAGCAGTACTTC
TRBV10-2,NA,few,TRBJ2-1,CASRISGSSYNEQFF,TGCGCCAGCAGAATTTCCGGGAGCTCCTACAATGAGCAGTTCTTC
TRBV20-1,NA,NA,TRBJ2-7,CSARSATHYEQYF,TGCAGTGCTAGAAGCGCTACCCACTACGAGCAGTACTTC
TRBV9,NA,many,TRBJ1-2,CASSVDGEAGYTF,TGTGCCAGCAGCGTAGATGGTGAGGCTGGCTACACCTTC
TRBV3-1,NA,NA,TRBJ2-4,CASSQNNGPITKNIQYF,TGTGCCAGCAGCCAAAATAATGGACCTATAACCAAAAACATTCAGTACTTC
TRBV5-1,TRBD2,NA,TRBJ2-1,CASSPGTSDLNEQFF,TGCGCCAGCAGCCCCGGGACTAGCGACCTCAATGAGCAGTTCTTC
TRBV15,TRBD1,NA,TRBJ2-1,CATSRDLEGADNEQFF,TGTGCCACCAGCAGAGATCTCGAGGGGGCGGACAATGAGCAGTTCTTC
TRBV20-1,NA,NA,TRBJ2-7,CSARDHRIYEQYF,TGCAGTGCTAGAGACCACAGGATCTACGAGCAGTACTTC
TRBV20-1,NA,few,TRBJ2-5,CSANRKETQYF,TGCAGTGCAAATAGGAAGGAGACCCAGTACTTC
TRBV19,NA,NA,TRBJ1-6,CASSTWTANSPLHF,TGTGCCAGTAGTACATGGACGGCCAATTCACCCCTCCACTTT
TRBV10-3,NA,NA,TRBJ2-6,CAIFQGGTGANVLTF,TGTGCCATTTTCCAGGGGGGGACTGGGGCCAACGTCCTGACTTTC
TRBV10-3,NA,NA,TRBJ2-3,CAISESSVKGTQYF,TGTGCCATCAGTGAGTCCTCAGTAAAGGGTACGCAGTATTTT
TRBV5-1,NA,NA,TRBJ2-3,CASSLGGQTEEYF,TGCGCCAGCAGCTTGGGGGGCCAGACAGAGGAGTATTTT
TRBV29-1,TRBD1,few,TRBJ2-7,CSVVGDRGHPYEQYF,TGCAGCGTTGTGGGGGACAGGGGTCATCCCTACGAGCAGTACTTC
TRBV9,NA,NA,TRBJ1-6,CASSVAGGYNSPLHF,TGTGCCAGCAGCGTAGCCGGCGGATATAATTCACCCCTCCACTTT
TRBV9,TRBD2,NA,TRBJ2-7,CASSAGTSGRELLYEQYF,TGTGCCAGCAGCGCCGGGACTAGCGGGAGGGAGCTGCTCTACGAGCAGTACTTC